This TCR beta chain comes out of a study of T cell responses to AZD1222 COVID-19 vaccine. Remarks on this clone: The antigen remains undetermined.

The CDR3 spans 15 residues. The V end lost 0 bases, the J end lost 1 base, and 10 bases lay between the germline ends. The germline gives CDR1 SGHTS, CDR2 YDEGEE. Study-level results: Repertoires were sampled only after the peak T cell response. Females outnumbered males among donors, who were mostly white British; clonal diversity was possibly underestimated. Rises in breadth and depth of Spike-specific TCRs came after two AZD1222 doses. Across spike, vaccine-associated CD4 TCRs were found, dominant at 160-218 and 743-854.

Repertoires were generated with immunoSEQ multiplex PCR, while TCRdb's copy carries only in-frame clones and drops some. This table has about 120,000 clones, 80% to 90% appearing once. The chain uses TRBV5-8 and TRBJ1-1; the D is unclear. The sequencing used peripheral blood, collected on day 0 of MenACWY control vaccination. The clonotype comes from an adult in good health. The CDR3 bases are TGTGCCAGCAGCTTGGGTGTCCGCAGGAACACTGAAGCTTTCTTT. As protein: CASSLGVRRNTEAFF.